This T cell receptor beta chain comes out of a study of T cell responses to AZD1222 COVID-19 vaccine. Whole-study results and caveats: Nearly half of spike-specific TCRs reportedly go after variant regions that carry no mutations. The donor group comprised mostly white British people and more females; the analysis possibly underestimated clonal diversity.

This CDR3 region has 14 residues. Germline assignment: CDR1 SGHVS and CDR2 FQNEAQ. V was shortened by 2 bases and J by 4 bases, with 9 bases between the two germline ends. A remark on this clone: Its antigen is unknown.

The assay was immunoSEQ multiplex PCR, and TCRdb's table has in-frame clones only and misses some. The sample shows 60,000 to 80,000 clones, around nine tenths of them seen only once. This sequence originates from an adult in good health. The rearrangement joins TRBV7-8 to TRBJ2-1; D gene unclear. Sequencing used peripheral blood, obtained on day 0 of AZD1222 vaccination. CDR3 region: CASSLKDVYNEQFF. The CDR3 DNA sequence: TGTGCCAGCAGCTTAAAGGACGTGTACAATGAGCAGTTCTTC.